This T cell receptor beta chain derives from a study of shared clonotypes between healthy human individuals. The study, taken as a whole, reports: Sorted-subset sequencing, rarefaction showed, was incomplete despite large depth.

The input for sorted-subset replicate PCRs was 150 to 200 ng DNA, some 28,000 T cell genomes. Here immunoSEQ multiplex PCR was the method, and the copy in TCRdb shows in-frame clones only, minus some. The repertoire includes about 1 million clones, about 75% of them detected once, and approximately 1.5% sits in the top ten. The CDR3 length is 14 residues. V shed 2 bases and J shed 1 base, with 5 bases lying between them. Germline V CDR1 and CDR2: SEHNR, FQNEAQ (reference sequence). About this clone: Its specificity is not known.

All donors were healthy HIV-negative adults lacking recent acute infections or vaccinations. This clonotype was sampled from a man younger than 35 in good health. Sequenced sample: memory CD4+ T cells sorted from blood. Noted subset: CD45RA-negative fraction. The V call is TRBV7-9, the J call TRBJ2-2; TRBD1 might be the D (5 bases). The DNA of the CDR3 is TGTGCCAGCAGCTTAACAGGGAACACCGGGGAGCTGTTTTTT. Translating it yields CASSLTGNTGELFF.